A selection of T cell receptor beta chains follows, all from one sample in a study of regulatory T cells in long-lasting Graves disease. TCRdb passed the multiplex PCR reads through MiXCR, listing each CDR3 protein once. The sample records roughly 700,000 distinct CDR3 sequences, 30% being singletons. This sample comprised peripheral blood mononuclear cells (PBMCs), obtained when the disease was refractory, from a patient treated with antithyroid drugs. These receptors were taken from a female donor with Graves disease. Both conserved end residues are part of each CDR3. Fields, in order: J gene, V gene, clone size, D gene, CDR3 DNA, CDR3 protein. The D gene is left open where the match is weak. The listing skips clone size in some rows; elsewhere it reads once, few, many or a size class.

TRBJ1-1 TRBV12-3/TRBV12-4 - - TGTGCCAGCAGTATCCGACAGTTGAACACTGAAGCTTTCTTT CASSIRQLNTEAFF
TRBJ1-1 TRBV6-1 many - TGTGCCAGCTTGCCAGGTAACACTGAAGCTTTCTTT CASLPGNTEAFF
TRBJ1-2 TRBV24-1 many - TGTGCCACCAGTGTCTCAGGAGCGCCGGTGCATGGCTACACCTTC CATSVSGAPVHGYTF
TRBJ1-1 TRBV19 few - TGTGCCAGTAGTATATCCCGGGCTTATGAAGCTTTCTTT CASSISRAYEAFF
TRBJ1-2 TRBV12-3/TRBV12-4 many - TGTGCCAGCAGTGCGGGCGGCTATGGCTACACCTTC CASSAGGYGYTF
TRBJ1-3 TRBV10-3 - - TGTGCCATCAGGCCACAGGCCTCTGGCTCTGGAAACACCACATATTTT CAIRPQASGSGNTTYF
TRBJ1-1 TRBV14 - - TGTGCCAGCAGCCAATTACAGGACCCAACTGAAGCTTTCTTT CASSQLQDPTEAFF
TRBJ1-4 TRBV10-3 few - TGTGCCATCTCCCGTGAAAAACTGTTTTTT CAISREKLFF
TRBJ1-2 TRBV15 many TRBD1 TGTGCCACCAGCAGGGGGACAGGGGATGGCTACACCTTC CATSRGTGDGYTF
TRBJ2-3 TRBV11-1 - - TGTGCCAGCAGCTTAGGAGGTCCCCCCGGGGGCACAGATACGCAGTATTTT CASSLGGPPGGTDTQYF
TRBJ2-1 TRBV12-3/TRBV12-4 few - TGTGCCAGCAGTCCAATAGGGGCAGGGGGGAACAATGAGCAGTTCTTC CASSPIGAGGNNEQFF
TRBJ2-7 TRBV5-1 - - TGCGCCAGCAGCTTGGAAGGTGGCAGGACCTCCTACGAGCAGTACTTC CASSLEGGRTSYEQYF
TRBJ1-1 TRBV29-1 - TRBD1 TGCAGCGGAGGACAGGCTCCGAACACTGAAGCTTTCTTT CSGGQAPNTEAFF
TRBJ2-2 TRBV11-2 few TRBD2 TGTGCCAGCAGCTCAGGGCTAGCGGGAGGATTGGGGGAGCTGTTTTTT CASSSGLAGGLGELFF
TRBJ2-2 TRBV6-2/TRBV6-3 few - TGTGCCAGCGATCAGTGCAGGGCCGGGGAGCTGTTTTTT CASDQCRAGELFF
TRBJ1-2 TRBV5-1 many - TGCGCCAGCAGCTTGGGGGACACCGACTATGGCTACACCTTC CASSLGDTDYGYTF
TRBJ1-1 TRBV6-1 - - TGTGCCAGCAGTGAAGCGCTTCGGCTCCGGATCACTGAAGCTTTCTTT CASSEALRLRITEAFF
TRBJ1-2 TRBV11-2 many TRBD1 TGTGCCAGCAGCTCGGGACAGGGGCGGTATGGCTACACCTTC CASSSGQGRYGYTF
TRBJ2-2 TRBV20-1 few - TGCAGTGCTCTTAGGGGGGGGGCCGGGGAGCTGTTTTTT CSALRGGAGELFF
TRBJ1-6 TRBV3-1 - - TGTGCCAGCAGCCAAGATTGGGTGAGCTCCTATAATTCACCCCTCCACTTT CASSQDWVSSYNSPLHF
TRBJ1-5 TRBV28 few - TGTGCCAGCACCCCGGTTGGGGACGGTCCTGGTTCCCAGCATTTT CASTPVGDGPGSQHF
TRBJ2-7 TRBV12-3/TRBV12-4 many - TGTGCCAGCAGCGCCGGGACCTACCATGCCTACGAGCAGTACTTC CASSAGTYHAYEQYF
TRBJ1-5 TRBV3-1 - - TGTGTCAGCAGCCAAGATCTGGGCCGCCATCAGCCCCAGCATTTT CVSSQDLGRHQPQHF
TRBJ1-2 TRBV30 few - TGTGCCTGGAGTGGAGACTGGAGCTCTGGCTACACCTTC CAWSGDWSSGYTF
TRBJ2-5 TRBV24-1 - - TGTGCCACCAGTGATCGTAGGCAGATGGAGACCCAGTACTTC CATSDRRQMETQYF
TRBJ1-5 TRBV12-3/TRBV12-4 many - TGTGCCAGCAGTTTCTATCTCGATCAGCCCCAGCATTTT CASSFYLDQPQHF
TRBJ1-2 TRBV10-3 - - TGTGCCATCAGTGACGGAGCTAACTATGGCTACACCTTC CAISDGANYGYTF
TRBJ2-5 TRBV7-9 - - TGTGCCAGCAGCTCGGACAGCCTCCAAGAGACCCAGTACTTC CASSSDSLQETQYF
TRBJ1-5 TRBV19 few - TGTGCCAGTAGTGGGACTTTCGGAGGGCAGCCCCAGCATTTT CASSGTFGGQPQHF